Below are 11 T cell receptor beta chains sequenced from a single sample in a study of low-dose radiotherapy and immunotherapy resistance in tumors. cDNA synthesis used a TRAV/TRBV-specific primer set for both chains. TCRs were amplified for approximately 21 PCR cycles with a constant-region primer and V-primer adapter. TCRdb redid the calling of the reads with MiXCR, one entry per CDR3 protein. The sample carries about 71,000 distinct CDR3 sequences, roughly 31% recorded once. Specified time point: before trial treatment. The material was PBMCs, obtained before treatment. These receptors came from a female donor with ovarian cancer.

This clonotype was recorded many times. The chain carries TRBV30 and TRBJ2-3, with D perhaps matching TRBD2 (5 bases). Looked up from germline, CDR1 is GTSNPN and CDR2 is SVGIG (reference sequence). V was trimmed by 0 bases and J by 5 bases, leaving 12 bases between them. There are 14 residues in the CDR3. For the CDR3, the DNA is TGTGCCTGGAGTGTAAGCGGTAGGCGAGATACGCAGTATTTT. It translates to CAWSVSGRRDTQYF.

This clonotype was counted between two and nine times. This chain links TRBV5-1 with TRBJ1-1; the D is unclear. Germline loops: CDR1 SGHRS, CDR2 YFSETQ. The CDR3 contains 15 residues. V lost 0 bases and J lost 0, with 9 bases in between. CDR3 sequence: CASSLGSAMNTEAFF. Written as DNA, the CDR3 is TGCGCCAGCAGCTTGGGCTCAGCCATGAACACTGAAGCTTTCTTT.

This clonotype was seen repeatedly, ten times or more. The J gene is TRBJ1-5, the V gene TRBV4-2; 9 bases line up with TRBD1. CDR3 length: 16 amino acids. CDR1 is LGHNA and CDR2 is YNFKEQ in the germline V gene. J was trimmed by 4 bases and V by 3 bases; bases with no gene match: 7. The CDR3 bases are TGTGCCAGCAGCCATCTTACGGGGACAGGGAATCAGCCCCAGCATTTT. This sequence encodes CASSHLTGTGNQPQHF.

J is TRBJ2-3 and V is TRBV6-2 or TRBV6-3, with 14 bases identical to TRBD2. The V and J ends lost 5 bases and 4 bases, in that order; junction bases with no gene match: 8. CDR3 size: 17 residues. Per germline, CDR1 MNHEY and CDR2 SVGEGT. CDR3 DNA: TGTGCCAGCAGTGAACCCCGACTAGCGGGGGGGCCAGATACGCAGTATTTT. Translation: CASSEPRLAGGPDTQYF.

The chain employs TRBV6-2 or TRBV6-3 and TRBJ1-5; D is uncertain. Germline-derived CDR1 and CDR2 are MNHEY and SVGEGT. V was cut by 3 bases and J by 6 bases, with 12 bases left in between. The CDR3 sequence is 14 residues long. This CDR3 reads CASSYSPEVQPQHF. As DNA, the CDR3 is TGTGCCAGCAGTTATTCCCCGGAGGTTCAGCCCCAGCATTTT.

This chain joins TRBV20-1 and TRBJ2-3; possibly TRBD1 or TRBD2 for D (6 bases each). Germline V CDR1 and CDR2: DFQATT, SNEGSKA (reference sequence). This CDR3 is 14 amino acids long. V lost 3 bases and J lost 2, with 12 bases in between. The CDR3 loop reads CSARAGGPTDTQYF. The CDR3 coding sequence is TGCAGTGCTAGGGCCGGGGGCCCCACAGATACGCAGTATTTT.

This clonotype was picked up one time. The chain employs TRBV7-7 and TRBJ2-1; D tentatively fits TRBD1 or TRBD2 (6 bases each). From germline, CDR1 is SSHAT and CDR2 FNYEAQ (reference sequence). This CDR3 has 18 residues. Between the trimmed V and J ends, which lost 1 base and 5 bases, there was a span of 21 bases. The CDR3 here is CASSLGTWDLRGDNEQFF. The CDR3 region has the DNA TGTGCCAGCAGCTTAGGCACTTGGGACCTTAGGGGGGACAATGAGCAGTTCTTC. The variable domain in full, completed from reference TRBV7-7 and TRBJ2-1, reads GAGVSQSPRYKVTKRGQDVTLRCDPISSHATLYWYQQALGQGPEFLTYFNYEAQPDKSGLPSDRFSAERPEGSISTLTIQRTEQRDSAMYRCASSLGTWDLRGDNEQFFGPGTRLTVL.

This clonotype came up many times. The DNA of the CDR3 is TGCGCCAGCAGCCAAGAGGTGGCCATCGGGGCCTACAATGAGCAGTTCTTC. Its translation is CASSQEVAIGAYNEQFF. J is TRBJ2-1 and V is TRBV4-3, with D perhaps matching TRBD2 (5 bases). The CDR3 runs 17 residues. The germline V and J ends were trimmed by 0 bases and 2 bases, with 14 bases remaining between them. Germline V gives CDR1 LGHNA, CDR2 YSLEER.

This clonotype was observed at least ten times. CDR3 in DNA: TGTGCCATCGCGGACCATAGAGGGACAGATACGCAGTATTTT. This translates into CAIADHRGTDTQYF. V gene TRBV6-2 or TRBV6-3 combines with J gene TRBJ2-3, with D possibly matching TRBD2 (5 bases). Trimming removed 10 bases from V and 3 bases from J, with 17 bases in between. This CDR3 has 14 amino acids. Germline V gene lookup returns CDR1 MNHEY and CDR2 SVGEGT.

This chain links TRBV15 with TRBJ1-5; TRBD1 matches at 7 bases. This CDR3 is 15 amino acids long. J gave up 4 bases and V 0 bases, and 3 bases lay outside the gene matches. Germline V gene sequence: CDR1 LNHNV, CDR2 YYDKDF (reference sequence). DNA for the CDR3: TGTGCCACCAGCAGAGATACAGGGGCAAATCAGCCCCAGCATTTT. Translating gives CATSRDTGANQPQHF.

V usage is TRBV3-1 and J usage is TRBJ2-7; D is uncertain. V gave up 4 bases and J gave up 2 bases, with 6 bases separating them. Germline V gene lookup returns CDR1 LGHDT and CDR2 YNNKEL (reference sequence). CDR3 length: 12 amino acids. CDR3 loop: CASSRTTYEQYF. The CDR3 DNA reads TGTGCCAGCAGCCGCACAACCTACGAGCAGTACTTC.